The entry that follows covers one T cell receptor beta chain sequence. This sample stems from a study of blood T cell repertoires in COVID-19. Overall study context: Donors in the United States, Italy and Spain gave samples during acute or convalescent COVID-19. PBMCs, B-cell-depleted T cells, or T cells were the source of the cDNA or gDNA that made up the material.

Clones were sequenced by immunoSEQ multiplex PCR, and TCRdb holds only the in-frame ones, with some missing. The sample lists 40,000 to 50,000 clones, around 86% occurring once. CDR1 and CDR2 from the germline V gene are SGHDN and FVKESK. The V end was cut by 5 bases, the J end by 2 bases, with 15 bases between. The CDR3 consists of 15 residues. Participant age was about 18 to 100 years, and participants resided in approximately 25 US areas. Participants had their cohort set by participant-reported clinical history. This TCR was sampled from a woman in her forties or fifties who had recovered from COVID-19. The J gene is TRBJ1-2, the V gene TRBV14; a weak D match, TRBD1 (5 bases). The sample taken for sequencing was PBMCs or T cells enriched from blood (not recorded which). CDR3 sequence reads: CASSIVSGWNYGYTF. The CDR3 coding sequence is TGTGCCAGCAGCATTGTGTCAGGGTGGAACTATGGCTACACCTTC.